The present entry profiles one T cell receptor (beta chain) with its context. Which antigen it targets is not known. No per-base quality is available; no much larger clone lies one base away. This record belongs to a study of OX40 agonist ivuxolimab in advanced cancers. About the full investigation: Ivuxolimab was a fully human IgG2 agonistic monoclonal antibody targeting the costimulatory receptor OX40 (CD134). Intravenous ivuxolimab was administered to patients every 2 weeks at six dose levels: 0.01, 0.1, 0.3, 1.5, 3 and 10 mg/kg. Among the roughly 52 dose-escalation patients, about 19 had hepatocellular carcinoma, 15 melanoma, 9 renal cell carcinoma and 9 head and neck cancer. In the dose-escalation cohort, roughly 82% of patients were male, and the mean age was 60 years with a range of roughly 23 to 79. Prior anti-PD-1, anti-PD-L1 or anti-CTLA-4 therapy was permitted, and 30% to 50% of dose-escalation patients had received checkpoint inhibitors. Three dose-escalation patients achieved partial responses, one with hepatocellular carcinoma and two with cutaneous melanoma. Peripheral TCRbeta sequencing was intended to test whether TCR sequence diversity was altered and clonal T-cell expansion was caused by ivuxolimab. The paper covers the monotherapy dose-escalation part of the phase I ivuxolimab trial, which included N of about 50 patients. Broad study findings and their caveats: Which antigens the clonally expanded peripheral T cells were specific for was not determined. After ivuxolimab, expanded clones were on average more numerous among CD8+ T cells than among CD4+ T cells. Clonal expansion of both CD4+ and CD8+ blood T cells was observed from baseline to week 6 at doses 0.1 to 3.0 mg/kg. Low levels of normalized T-cell clonal expansion were also seen in some patients who did not respond. In the 0.1-3.0 mg/kg groups, partial responders were among the patients with the lowest normalized peripheral clonal expansion, particularly in CD8+ T cells.

The germline V gene encodes CDR1 ENHRY and CDR2 SYGVKD. Inclusive of the bounding cysteine and phenylalanine, the CDR3 is 13 residues long. The entry retains the CDR3 DNA only, 39 bases that are in frame from base 1. V drops 2 bases and J drops 5 bases, leaving 10 bases in between. Patients with a history of autoimmune disease or receiving systemic immunosuppression were excluded from the trial. Peripheral blood for TCR sequencing was collected from all dose cohorts at baseline, on cycle 4 day 1, and on cycle 7 day 1. Samples came from an open-label, multicenter, first-in-human phase I dose-escalation trial of ivuxolimab. The trial enrolled adults with locally advanced or metastatic head and neck squamous cell, hepatocellular, melanoma or renal cell carcinoma. Before TCR sequencing, CD4+ T cells and CD8+ T cells from peripheral blood were sorted into separate populations. For sequencing of the TCRbeta CDR3 region, genomic DNA was extracted from the sorted cells. The immunoSEQ Assay was used to sequence the TCRbeta CDR3 regions. TCRdb holds this immuneACCESS table with in-frame rearrangements only. Some clones are missing; in checked studies, unresolved V genes explain under half, and the rest has no known cause. The sample table records over 55,000 clones; approximately 81% of these occur just once. The ten largest clones represent 1.9% of the sample.

The chain is encoded by TRBV10-3 joined to TRBJ2-7, with no reliable assignment of the D segment. The clonotype was recovered from an adult with an advanced solid tumor such as melanoma, head and neck, liver or kidney cancer. Specimen: CD4+ or CD8+ T cells sorted from blood, collected in a trial of the OX40 agonist ivuxolimab. The base sequence is TGTGCCATCAGTGAGGAAGAAAAGGACGAGCAGTACTTC. Its coded protein is CAISEEEKDEQYF.